This TCR beta chain was documented in a study of OX40 agonist ivuxolimab in advanced cancers. As for the study in general: Patients enrolled in dose escalation were diagnosed with hepatocellular carcinoma, melanoma, renal cell or head and neck cancer.

Produced via immunoSEQ multiplex PCR; TCRdb's table is partial and in-frame only. This table holds about 84,000 clones, 84% found once. The sequence came from an adult with an advanced solid tumor such as melanoma, head and neck, liver or kidney cancer. The material was CD4+ or CD8+ T cells sorted from blood, obtained in a trial of the OX40 agonist ivuxolimab.

In nucleotides, the CDR3 is TGTGCCAGCAGTTTGACAGTTTCCAGCTCTGGGGCCAACGTCCTGACTTTC. Translated, it gives CASSLTVSSSGANVLTF. The chain links TRBV5-5 to TRBJ2-6; the D gene is possibly TRBD1 (5 bases). V gave up 5 bases and J gave up 0 bases, with 15 bases separating them. CDR3 length equals 17 residues. Per the germline V gene, CDR1 is SGHKS and CDR2 is YYEKEE (reference sequence).